At least ten counts were recorded for the clone carrying this T cell receptor (beta chain). Its specificity is not known. Noted time point: sample taken at primary tumor resection. Whole RNA, which was extracted from tumor, nontumor lung tissue or frozen PBMC, was sequenced without any cell sorting. The approximately 72 donors had untreated early-stage non-small cell lung cancer. These data are taken from a study of spatial heterogeneity in lung cancer. The study's findings and limits: The appearance of ubiquitous expanded tumor TCRs in blood was greater at resection than follow-up.

The CDR3 totals 13 residues. With 8 bases removed from V and 5 bases from J, the gap between germline ends came to 15 bases. TCRdb reprocessed the 5' RACE reads via MiXCR and lists one record per CDR3 protein. This sample has about 80,000 distinct CDR3 sequences, with approximately 20% found just once. J is TRBJ1-1 and V is TRBV12-3 or TRBV12-4, with a tentative D call TRBD1 (6 bases). This TCR derives from a male donor with early-stage non-small cell lung cancer. The source material was PBMCs, sampled at surgery. The CDR3 bases are TGTGCCAGCGGACTCCATACAGGGACTGAAGCTTTCTTT. It translates to CASGLHTGTEAFF.